These T cell receptor beta chains were read from a single sample in a study of regulatory T cells in long-lasting Graves disease. Each CDR3 protein gets one entry after TCRdb re-called the multiplex PCR reads with MiXCR. The sample contains over 450,000 distinct CDR3 sequences, 12% of which appear only once. This same sample was also taken into another study, of T cells in Graves' hyperthyroidism and ophthalmopathy.

Sequenced material: peripheral blood mononuclear cells (PBMCs), taken at new diagnosis, from a patient treated with antithyroid drugs. All receptors come from a woman aged 25 to 39 with Graves disease. Both conserved end residues are part of each CDR3.

v_call: TRBV28; cdr3_aa: CASSLVPMTPNQPQHF
v_call: TRBV6-1; cdr3_aa: CASSASASGANVLTF
v_call: TRBV12-3/TRBV12-4; cdr3_aa: CASSLNKGNTGELFF
v_call: TRBV6-2/TRBV6-3; cdr3_aa: CASTRDSYASYEQYF
v_call: TRBV27; cdr3_aa: CASRIAGVADTQYF
v_call: TRBV5-5; cdr3_aa: CASSLVGNLDEKLFF
v_call: TRBV6-5; cdr3_aa: CASSYGENYGYTF
v_call: TRBV19; cdr3_aa: CASSPSWDFRRGNYGYTF
v_call: TRBV24-1; cdr3_aa: CATSGSADTQYF
v_call: TRBV13; cdr3_aa: CASSFPTSGRGTDTQYF
v_call: TRBV12-3/TRBV12-4; cdr3_aa: CASTRAGRRVAPYNEQFF
v_call: TRBV12-3/TRBV12-4; cdr3_aa: CASSFHRGGEKLFF
v_call: TRBV29-1; cdr3_aa: CSVKLNNYGYTF
v_call: TRBV6-1; cdr3_aa: CASSEGRGTLYYEQYF
v_call: TRBV6-2/TRBV6-3; cdr3_aa: CASQRDRGTGELFF
v_call: TRBV11-3; cdr3_aa: CASDQTGVGTGELFF
v_call: TRBV6-2/TRBV6-3; cdr3_aa: CASSYGGGASGEQYF
v_call: TRBV24-1; cdr3_aa: CATSGARGGGELFF
v_call: TRBV27; cdr3_aa: CASSSGLQGAADTQYF
v_call: TRBV12-3/TRBV12-4; cdr3_aa: CASSFGLAGVDEQFF
v_call: TRBV27; cdr3_aa: CASRRQGNNSPLHF
v_call: TRBV7-3; cdr3_aa: CASSPSVGQPQHF
v_call: TRBV28; cdr3_aa: CASRNRDRGFYEQYF
v_call: TRBV2; cdr3_aa: CASQDMRNQPQHF
v_call: TRBV5-6; cdr3_aa: CASSWGTVGAKNIQYF
v_call: TRBV7-9; cdr3_aa: CASSPGLAGSRTDTQYF
v_call: TRBV2; cdr3_aa: CASSDLDTYEQYF
v_call: TRBV2; cdr3_aa: CASSFQWRDNEQYF
v_call: TRBV6-1; cdr3_aa: CASTGMLGQGGYEQYF
v_call: TRBV5-5; cdr3_aa: CASSLTSGTNTGELFF
v_call: TRBV20-1; cdr3_aa: CSASEAFWWQGGQTQYF
v_call: TRBV5-1; cdr3_aa: CASSKDFYEQYF
v_call: TRBV11-2; cdr3_aa: CASSFGLGNTEAFF
v_call: TRBV28; cdr3_aa: CASSIEQGAYGYTF
v_call: TRBV7-9; cdr3_aa: CASSLTSGTGPHEQYF
v_call: TRBV27; cdr3_aa: CASSLNVGDRVAYNEQFF
v_call: TRBV10-3; cdr3_aa: CAISESTRQGFGDTQYF
v_call: TRBV2; cdr3_aa: CASSEARDRGSYEQYF
v_call: TRBV2; cdr3_aa: CASSKDKTYEQYF
v_call: TRBV11-3; cdr3_aa: CASGKLAGVGLETQYF
v_call: TRBV18; cdr3_aa: CASSPGQGLAGELFF
v_call: TRBV7-3; cdr3_aa: CASSRRGGRDDTQYF
v_call: TRBV2; cdr3_aa: CASSSGTNEQFF
v_call: TRBV27; cdr3_aa: CASSLSQGAPGEQYF
v_call: TRBV18; cdr3_aa: CASSPSSLNEQYF
v_call: TRBV20-1; cdr3_aa: CSARTANTEAFF
v_call: TRBV20-1; cdr3_aa: CSATIQGHIAFF
v_call: TRBV2; cdr3_aa: CASSTGVYEQYF
v_call: TRBV20-1; cdr3_aa: CSAGSHGRNYGYTF
v_call: TRBV28; cdr3_aa: CASSFWGRLAFF
v_call: TRBV27; cdr3_aa: CASSLLGGGLSNSPLHF
v_call: TRBV5-1; cdr3_aa: CASSPVGAGGPREQFF
v_call: TRBV12-3/TRBV12-4; cdr3_aa: CASSLPGSKPKYEQYF
v_call: TRBV4-3; cdr3_aa: CASSQAYEILGTDTQYF
v_call: TRBV11-2; cdr3_aa: CASSHRAGVADTQYF
v_call: TRBV7-9; cdr3_aa: CASQPEGFYGQYF
v_call: TRBV2; cdr3_aa: CASSSLDSYNEQFF
v_call: TRBV3-1; cdr3_aa: CASSPQGEGTEAFF
v_call: TRBV7-8; cdr3_aa: CASSLSPGTSNEQFF
v_call: TRBV5-8; cdr3_aa: CASSLNDRNNQPQHF